Listed below are T cell receptor beta chains from one sample, sequenced in a study of early T cells in non-severe SARS-CoV-2 infection. TCRdb reprocessed the 5' RACE reads via MiXCR and lists one record per CDR3 protein. Of tens of thousands of distinct CDR3 sequences listed, around 12% are singletons. The specimen comprised whole blood, sampled at baseline. Every receptor here comes from an adult who was a healthcare worker with PCR-confirmed SARS-CoV-2 infection or an uninfected control (not recorded which). The donor label of this sample is uncertain. CDR3s leave out the opening cysteine and the closing phenylalanine or tryptophan.

v_call cdr3_aa
TRBV27 ASSHGTALEGYT
TRBV3-1 ASSQGGGSGGTDTQY
TRBV15 ATSTGDRGNEQF
TRBV3-1 ASSQEPASNQPQH
TRBV7-2 ASMSRGTQY
TRBV4-1 ASSQDRLAGGIDTQY
TRBV7-9 ASSLGVGLAETDTQY
TRBV5-1 ASSLDVTGTDTQY
TRBV7-3 ASSSRTGTGANVLT
TRBV2 ASSEFFGVRDQPQH
TRBV18 ASSRGQGFEQF
TRBV30 AWSTGGKGNSPLH
TRBV6-1 ASRIIPGSYSSPLH
TRBV15 ATSRDSSGGVQY
TRBV29-1 SVVDGVHQPQH
TRBV11-3 ASSRLTRTGANVLT
TRBV18 ASSPRADEQF
TRBV19 ASSTPGQGWPGELF
TRBV30 AWGIRGDQPQH
TRBV6-1 ASSERAPTGDEQF